This TCR beta chain was recovered during a study of blood T cell repertoires in COVID-19. Study summary: Samples representing acute and convalescent COVID-19 were sourced from the United States, Italy and Spain.

Followed over time, Seattle patients had been enrolled while infection was active. Trimming took off 5 bases at V and 4 bases at J, with 14 bases between the two ends. Germline loops: CDR1 SGHAT, CDR2 FQNNGV. The CDR3 sequence is 14 residues long. The method was immunoSEQ multiplex PCR; TCRdb's version includes in-frame clones alone and lacks a portion of them. The top ten hold 0.87% of the sample, which has about 250,000 clones, around 82% seen once. The sequenced material came from peripheral blood. This TCR was recovered from a human donor with COVID-19, enrolled during active disease. The donor label of this sample is uncertain. J is TRBJ1-2 and V is TRBV11-2; D may be TRBD1 (5 bases). The CDR3 region is CASSLSGLLYGYTF. CDR3 DNA sequence: TGTGCCAGCAGCCTCTCGGGACTCCTCTATGGCTACACCTTC.